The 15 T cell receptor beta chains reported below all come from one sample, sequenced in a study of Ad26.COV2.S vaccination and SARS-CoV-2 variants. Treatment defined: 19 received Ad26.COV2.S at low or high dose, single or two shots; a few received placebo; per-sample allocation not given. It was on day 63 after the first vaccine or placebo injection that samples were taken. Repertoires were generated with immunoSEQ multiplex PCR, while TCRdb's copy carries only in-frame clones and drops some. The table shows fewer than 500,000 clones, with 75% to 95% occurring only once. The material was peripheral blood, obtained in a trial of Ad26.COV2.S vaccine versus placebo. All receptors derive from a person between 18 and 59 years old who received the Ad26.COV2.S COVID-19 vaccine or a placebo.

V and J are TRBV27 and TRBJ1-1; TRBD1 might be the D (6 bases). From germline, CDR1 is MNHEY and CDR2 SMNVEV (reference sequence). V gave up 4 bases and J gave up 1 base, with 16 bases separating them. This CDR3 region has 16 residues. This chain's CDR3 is CASSSPQKGQNTEAFF. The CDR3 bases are TGTGCCAGCAGTTCACCACAGAAGGGACAGAACACTGAAGCTTTCTTT.

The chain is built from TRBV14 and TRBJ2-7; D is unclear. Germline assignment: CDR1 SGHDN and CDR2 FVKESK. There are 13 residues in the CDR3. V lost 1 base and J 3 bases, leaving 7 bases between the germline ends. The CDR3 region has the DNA TGTGCCAGCAGCCAAGTCGTCGGCTACGAGCAGTACTTC. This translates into CASSQVVGYEQYF.

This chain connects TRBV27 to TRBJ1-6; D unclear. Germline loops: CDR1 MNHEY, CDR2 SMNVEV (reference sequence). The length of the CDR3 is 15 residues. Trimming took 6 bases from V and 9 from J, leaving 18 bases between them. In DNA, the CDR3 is TGTGCCAGCAGCCCGGGTGTGGGAGGAGCTTCACCCCTCCACTTT. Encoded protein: CASSPGVGGASPLHF.

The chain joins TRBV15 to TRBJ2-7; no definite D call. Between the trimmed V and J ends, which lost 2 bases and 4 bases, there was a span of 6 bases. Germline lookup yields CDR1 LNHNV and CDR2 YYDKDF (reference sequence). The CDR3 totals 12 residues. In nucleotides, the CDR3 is TGTGCCACCAGCAGATTTGATTACGAGCAGTACTTC. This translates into CATSRFDYEQYF.

CDR3 sequence (DNA): TGTGCCATCAGTGAGTTCTCACTAGCGGCGAACACCGGGGAGCTGTTTTTT. Translation gives CAISEFSLAANTGELFF. The J gene is TRBJ2-2, the V gene TRBV10-3; TRBD2 aligns across 8 bases. The CDR3 covers 17 residues. CDR1 is ENHRY and CDR2 is SYGVKD in the germline V gene. The V segment lost 1 base and the J segment 0 bases; nucleotides outside the gene matches: 4.

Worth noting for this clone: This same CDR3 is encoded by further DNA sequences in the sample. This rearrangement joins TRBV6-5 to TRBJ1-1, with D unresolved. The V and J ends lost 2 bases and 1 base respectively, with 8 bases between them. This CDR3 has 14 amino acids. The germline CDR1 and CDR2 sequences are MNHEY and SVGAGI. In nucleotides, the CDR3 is TGTGCCAGCAGTTACAGGCAGGCGAACACTGAAGCTTTCTTT. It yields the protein CASSYRQANTEAFF.

The CDR3 spells CASSAGGQGGEKLFF. The CDR3 coding sequence is TGTGCCAGCAGCGCTGGGGGACAGGGCGGCGAAAAACTGTTTTTT. J is TRBJ1-4 and V is TRBV9; 9 nucleotides agree with TRBD1. The V gene's germline CDR1 is SGDLS and CDR2 YYNGEE. The CDR3 loop spans 15 amino acids. The trim removed 3 bases at V and 8 bases at J, leaving 8 bases unmatched.

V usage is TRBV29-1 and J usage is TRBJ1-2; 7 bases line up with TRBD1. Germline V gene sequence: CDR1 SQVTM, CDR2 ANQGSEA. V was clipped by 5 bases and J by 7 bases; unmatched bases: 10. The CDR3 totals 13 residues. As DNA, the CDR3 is TGCAGCGTTATAGGGGGCCGCAGAGCTGGCTACACCTTC. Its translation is CSVIGGRRAGYTF.

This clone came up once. The CDR3 is CASSQQALVETQYF. The DNA for the CDR3 is TGTGCCAGCAGCCAACAGGCGTTGGTAGAGACCCAGTACTTC. This chain connects TRBV7-2 to TRBJ2-5, with D possibly TRBD1 on 5 matching bases. The CDR3 has 14 amino acids. Trimming pared 5 bases from V and 4 bases from J, leaving 14 bases between. Germline V gene lookup returns CDR1 SGHTA and CDR2 FQGNSA.

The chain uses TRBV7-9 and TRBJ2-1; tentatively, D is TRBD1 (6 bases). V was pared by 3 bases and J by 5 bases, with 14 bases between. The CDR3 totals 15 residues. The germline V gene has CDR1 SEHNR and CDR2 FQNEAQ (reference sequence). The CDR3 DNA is TGTGCCAGCAGCTTGGCCGGGACAACAAACAATGAGCAGTTCTTC. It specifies CASSLAGTTNNEQFF.

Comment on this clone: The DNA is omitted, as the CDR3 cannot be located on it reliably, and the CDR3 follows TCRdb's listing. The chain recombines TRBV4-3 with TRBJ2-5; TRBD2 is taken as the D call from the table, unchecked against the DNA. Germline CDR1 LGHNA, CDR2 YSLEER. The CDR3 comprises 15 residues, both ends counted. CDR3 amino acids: CASSLGTGGLETQYF.

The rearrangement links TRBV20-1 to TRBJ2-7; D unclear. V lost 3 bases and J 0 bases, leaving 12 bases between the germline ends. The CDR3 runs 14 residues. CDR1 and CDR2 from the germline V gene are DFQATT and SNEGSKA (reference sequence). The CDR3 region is CSASSRLLSYEQYF. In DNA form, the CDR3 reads TGCAGTGCTAGTAGCAGACTCCTCTCCTACGAGCAGTACTTC.

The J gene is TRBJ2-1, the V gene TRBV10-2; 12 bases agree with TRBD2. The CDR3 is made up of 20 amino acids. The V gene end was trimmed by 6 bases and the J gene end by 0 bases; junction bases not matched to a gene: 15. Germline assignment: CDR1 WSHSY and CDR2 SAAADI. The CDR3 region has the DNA TGCGCCAGCAGCGAGCTGGTGGCTAGCGGGAGGGCCTCCTCCTACAATGAGCAGTTCTTC. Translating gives CASSELVASGRASSYNEQFF.

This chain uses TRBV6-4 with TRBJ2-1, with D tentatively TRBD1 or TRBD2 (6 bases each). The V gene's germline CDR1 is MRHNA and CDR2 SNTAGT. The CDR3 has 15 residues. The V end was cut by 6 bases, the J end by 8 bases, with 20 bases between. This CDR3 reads CASSVKGGRVDEQFF. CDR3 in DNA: TGTGCCAGCAGCGTGAAAGGGGGGCGGGTCGATGAGCAGTTCTTC.

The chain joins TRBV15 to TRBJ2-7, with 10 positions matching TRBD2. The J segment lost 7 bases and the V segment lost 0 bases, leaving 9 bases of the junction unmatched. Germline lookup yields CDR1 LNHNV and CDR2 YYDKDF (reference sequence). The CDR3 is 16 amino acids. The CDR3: CATSRDFSSGRVEQYF. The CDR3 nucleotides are TGTGCCACCAGCAGAGATTTTTCCAGCGGGAGGGTTGAGCAGTACTTC.